A single sample gave rise to the 3 T cell receptor beta chains below, sequenced in a study of T cell responses to AZD1222 COVID-19 vaccine. The repertoire was sequenced with immunoSEQ multiplex PCR; TCRdb's copy has only in-frame clones and lacks some. The data hold about 56,000 clones, with about 86% observed a single time. This material consisted of peripheral blood, taken 28 days after the second AZD1222 dose. The receptors were gathered from an adult who received the AZD1222 COVID-19 vaccine.

V is TRBV5-8 and J is TRBJ2-7, with 7 positions matching TRBD2. V gave up 4 bases and J gave up 6 bases; unmatched junction bases: 13. Germline V gene data show CDR1 as SGHTS and CDR2 as YDEGEE. The CDR3 runs 15 residues. The CDR3 DNA sequence: TGTGCCAGCAGCCTCTCACAACCGGGACTACGCGAGCAGTACTTC. Amino acids: CASSLSQPGLREQYF.

The chain joins TRBV6-5 to TRBJ1-3; 8 bases fit TRBD1. J was trimmed by 8 bases and V by 6 bases; bases with no gene match: 6. This CDR3 is built from 13 residues. The germline V gene has CDR1 MNHEY and CDR2 SVGAGI. In nucleotides, the CDR3 is TGTGCCAGCAGCTTGGACAGGGCTGACACCATATATTTT. Protein sequence: CASSLDRADTIYF.

CDR3 in amino acids: CASSSLQGYGYTF. The CDR3 DNA sequence: TGTGCCAGCAGTTCCCTCCAGGGTTATGGCTACACCTTC. The V and J genes are TRBV28 and TRBJ1-2; weak D call: TRBD1 (5 bases). V lost 4 bases to trimming and J lost 5 bases, with 11 bases between them. The germline V gene encodes CDR1 MDHEN and CDR2 SYDVKM. This CDR3 is built from 13 residues.